Presented here are 11 T cell receptor beta chains from one specimen sequenced in a study of T cell responses to AZD1222 COVID-19 vaccine. Assay: immunoSEQ multiplex PCR; the TCRdb copy retains only in-frame clones and omits some. The data hold around 110,000 clones, with almost 90% observed a single time. Material: peripheral blood, obtained on day 0 of AZD1222 vaccination. These TCRs come from an adult in good health.

The chain links TRBV15 to TRBJ2-7, with a tentative D call TRBD1 (6 bases). The CDR3 is 14 residues long. From germline, CDR1 is LNHNV and CDR2 YYDKDF (reference sequence). The V end lost 3 bases, the J end lost 3 bases, and 12 bases lay between the germline ends. For the CDR3, the DNA is TGTGCCACCAGCAGCTCAGGGGATCTCTACGAGCAGTACTTC. Its protein is CATSSSGDLYEQYF.

This clone was found once. Here the CDR3 reads CASSLDFGRVGNTIYF. The DNA for the CDR3 is TGTGCCAGCAGCTTAGATTTTGGGAGGGTTGGAAACACCATATATTTT. The V gene is TRBV11-2, the J gene TRBJ1-3; no clear D. Per germline, CDR1 SGHAT and CDR2 FQNNGV. The CDR3 totals 16 residues. Trimming took 0 bases from V and 3 from J, leaving 12 bases between them.

The chain recombines TRBV3-1 (or the pseudogene TRBV3-2) with TRBJ2-1, with TRBD2 matching 9 bases. CDR1 and CDR2 from the germline V gene are LGHDT and YNNKEL (reference sequence). V dropped 4 bases and J dropped 6; count of bases not matched to a gene: 19. The CDR3 runs to 19 residues. The CDR3 here is CASSLAVGSGRYPPNEQFF. CDR3 bases: TGTGCCAGCAGCCTCGCGGTGGGTAGCGGGAGATACCCGCCCAATGAGCAGTTCTTC.

The DNA of the CDR3 is TGTGCCAGTAACGGGGGCTTTAATAATTCACCCCTCCACTTT. It codes for CASNGGFNNSPLHF. V and J are TRBV19 and TRBJ1-6, with a tentative D call TRBD1 (6 bases). Between the trimmed V and J ends, which lost 7 bases and 5 bases, there was a span of 12 bases. Germline V lookup: CDR1 LNHDA, CDR2 SQIVND (reference sequence). The CDR3 runs 14 residues.

The gene calls are TRBV5-1 and TRBJ2-1; D not certain. V lost 3 bases to trimming and J lost 0 bases, with 10 bases between them. Per the germline V gene, CDR1 is SGHRS and CDR2 is YFSETQ. There are 15 residues in the CDR3. The chain's CDR3 is CASSSDGSSYNEQFF. CDR3 nucleotide sequence: TGCGCCAGCAGCTCCGACGGAAGCTCCTACAATGAGCAGTTCTTC.

J is TRBJ1-4 and V is TRBV11-2; D is perhaps TRBD1 (5 bases). This CDR3 has 16 amino acids. V lost 1 base to trimming and J lost 4 bases, with 13 bases between them. Germline lookup yields CDR1 SGHAT and CDR2 FQNNGV. In nucleotides, the CDR3 is TGTGCCAGCAGCTTAGTGGCGGGGCCCCGTAATGAAAAACTGTTTTTT. It yields the protein CASSLVAGPRNEKLFF.

The rearrangement joins TRBV4-2 to TRBJ1-2; tentative D call: TRBD1 (6 bases). The CDR3 sequence is 14 residues long. Trimming cost V 5 bases and J 5 bases, with 15 bases left between them. The V gene's germline CDR1 is LGHNA and CDR2 YNFKEQ. The CDR3 loop reads CASSSLGHEYGYTF. CDR3 coding DNA: TGTGCCAGCAGCAGCTTGGGACACGAGTATGGCTACACCTTC.

This clone has more than one count but fewer than ten. The J gene is TRBJ1-5, the V gene TRBV7-9, with 7 bases identical to TRBD1. Germline assignment: CDR1 SEHNR and CDR2 FQNEAQ (reference sequence). V was clipped by 6 bases and J by 5 bases; unmatched bases: 7. The length of the CDR3 is 14 residues. CDR3 nucleotide sequence: TGTGCCAGCAGACAAACAGGGGAAGATCAGCCCCAGCATTTT. Translated: CASRQTGEDQPQHF.

The chain uses TRBV5-1 and TRBJ2-5, with 9 bases matching TRBD1. V dropped 4 bases and J dropped 5; count of bases not matched to a gene: 6. This CDR3 comprises 14 residues. CDR1 and CDR2 from the germline V gene are SGHRS and YFSETQ. Written as DNA, the CDR3 is TGCGCCAGCAGCCTACAGGGGGCAGGGGAGACCCAGTACTTC. Its translation: CASSLQGAGETQYF. Together with reference TRBV5-1 and TRBJ2-5, the CDR3 gives the full variable domain: KAGVTQTPRYLIKTRGQQVTLSCSPISGHRSVSWYQQTPGQGLQFLFEYFSETQRNKGNFPGRFSGRQFSNSRSEMNVSTLELGDSALYLCASSLQGAGETQYFGPGTRLLVL.

The chain is built from TRBV5-4 and TRBJ1-3; D ambiguous. Germline V gene sequence: CDR1 SGHNT, CDR2 YYREEE (reference sequence). V was pared by 3 bases and J by 3 bases, with 16 bases between. This CDR3 is built from 16 residues. CDR3 loop: CASSSPYTNLGNTIYF. The CDR3 DNA sequence: TGTGCCAGCAGCTCCCCATATACGAACCTTGGAAACACCATATATTTT.

This chain joins TRBV7-2 and TRBJ2-7, with no clear D. V was shortened by 2 bases and J by 7 bases, with 18 bases between the two germline ends. CDR1 and CDR2 (germline): SGHTA, FQGNSA. The CDR3 runs to 15 residues. CDR3 amino acids: CASSLIAQPADEQYF. The CDR3 DNA reads as TGTGCCAGCAGCTTAATTGCCCAGCCGGCGGATGAGCAGTACTTC.